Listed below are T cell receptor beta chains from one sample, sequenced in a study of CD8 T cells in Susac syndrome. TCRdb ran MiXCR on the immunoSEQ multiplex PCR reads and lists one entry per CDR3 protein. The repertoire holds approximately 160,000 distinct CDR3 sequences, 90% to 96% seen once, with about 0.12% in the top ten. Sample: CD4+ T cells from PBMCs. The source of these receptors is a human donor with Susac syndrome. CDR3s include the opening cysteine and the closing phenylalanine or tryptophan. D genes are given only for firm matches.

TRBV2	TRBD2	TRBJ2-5	CASMGTSGGSGTQYF	TGTGCCAGCATGGGGACTAGCGGGGGGTCGGGAACCCAGTACTTC
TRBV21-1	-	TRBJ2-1	CASSKGRDLQFF	TGTGCCAGCAGCAAAGGCCGGGACCTACAGTTCTTC
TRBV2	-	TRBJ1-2	CASSPLETAIYGYTF	TGTGCCAGCAGTCCCCTAGAAACAGCAATCTATGGCTACACCTTC
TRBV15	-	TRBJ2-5	CATSRVDSLGETQYF	TGTGCCACCAGCAGGGTTGACAGCCTCGGGGAGACCCAGTACTTC
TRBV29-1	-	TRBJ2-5	CSYVEWPQETQYF	TGCAGCTATGTGGAGTGGCCACAAGAGACCCAGTACTTC
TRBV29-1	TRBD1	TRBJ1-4	CSVEGTGGNEKLFF	TGCAGCGTTGAAGGGACAGGGGGAAATGAAAAACTGTTTTTT
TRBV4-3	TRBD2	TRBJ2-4	CASSQRTLGGFDIQYF	TGCGCCAGCAGCCAACGAACCCTCGGGGGGTTTGACATTCAGTACTTC
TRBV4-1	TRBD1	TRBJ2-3	CASSQEGGSDTQYF	TGCGCCAGCAGCCAAGAAGGGGGCTCAGATACGCAGTATTTT
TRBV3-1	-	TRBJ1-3	CASKVITGNTIYF	TGTGCCAGCAAAGTAATCACTGGAAACACCATATATTTT
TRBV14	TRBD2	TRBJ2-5	CASSDVAGGSWRETQYF	TGTGCCAGCAGCGACGTAGCGGGAGGTTCGTGGCGAGAGACCCAGTACTTC
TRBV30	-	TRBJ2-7	CAWTPGGAPYEQYF	TGTGCCTGGACCCCCGGCGGGGCCCCCTACGAGCAGTACTTC
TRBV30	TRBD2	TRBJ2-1	CAYLAGGNEQFF	TGTGCATACCTAGCGGGAGGGAATGAGCAGTTCTTC
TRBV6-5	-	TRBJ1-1	CASPLRNTEAFF	TGTGCCAGTCCACTCCGGAACACTGAAGCTTTCTTT
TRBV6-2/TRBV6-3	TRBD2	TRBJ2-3	CASSDRTSGPTDTQYF	TGTGCCAGCAGTGATCGGACTAGCGGACCCACAGATACGCAGTATTTT
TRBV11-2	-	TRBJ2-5	CASSLSRTKGETQYF	TGTGCCAGCAGCTTATCTAGAACGAAAGGAGAGACCCAGTACTTC